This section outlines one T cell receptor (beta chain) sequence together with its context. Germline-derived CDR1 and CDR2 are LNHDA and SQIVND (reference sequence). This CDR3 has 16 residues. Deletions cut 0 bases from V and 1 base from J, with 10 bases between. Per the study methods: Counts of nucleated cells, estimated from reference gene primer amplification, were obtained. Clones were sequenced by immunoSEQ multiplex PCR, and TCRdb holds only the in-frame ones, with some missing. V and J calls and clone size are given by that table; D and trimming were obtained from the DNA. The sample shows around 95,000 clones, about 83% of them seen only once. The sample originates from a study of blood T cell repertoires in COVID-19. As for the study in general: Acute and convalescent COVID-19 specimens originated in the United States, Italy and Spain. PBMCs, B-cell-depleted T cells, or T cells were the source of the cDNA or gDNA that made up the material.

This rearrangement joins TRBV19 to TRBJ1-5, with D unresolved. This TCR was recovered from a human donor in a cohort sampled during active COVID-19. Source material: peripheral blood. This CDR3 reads CASSIETGVSNQPQHF. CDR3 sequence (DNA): TGTGCCAGTAGTATAGAGACGGGAGTGAGCAATCAGCCCCAGCATTTT.